This is a list of T cell receptor beta chains from one sample in a study of control samples from healthy donors and cancer patients. Some clones are missing from TCRdb's copy, which holds only in-frame ones; the method was immunoSEQ multiplex PCR. The sample consists of 350,000 to 450,000 clones, approximately 90% of them appearing once. The sequenced sample was PBMCs. These receptors were collected from a man in his forties with head and neck cancer. Each CDR3 is given with its conserved first and last residue. A D gene is named only where the DNA matches it firmly. Only some rows state a clone size, as once, few, many or a class for expanded clones.

NA,TRBV7-2,TRBJ1-5,NA,CASSFSSNQPQHF,TGTGCCAGCAGCTTCTCTAGCAATCAGCCCCAGCATTTT
NA,TRBV9,TRBJ2-2,NA,CASSADPGYTGELFF,TGTGCCAGCAGCGCCGACCCAGGGTACACCGGGGAGCTGTTTTTT
NA,TRBV4-2,TRBJ1-1,NA,CASSQEYMNTEAFF,TGTGCCAGCAGCCAAGAATATATGAACACTGAAGCTTTCTTT
TRBD1,TRBV11-3,TRBJ2-2,once,CASRRQGDTGELFF,TGTGCCAGCAGAAGACAGGGGGACACCGGGGAGCTGTTTTTT
NA,TRBV7-9,TRBJ1-1,NA,CASSLDRVYTEAFF,TGTGCCAGCAGCTTAGACAGAGTGTACACTGAAGCTTTCTTT
NA,TRBV5-8,TRBJ1-4,NA,CASSRGIPGEKLFF,TGTGCCAGCAGCAGGGGCATCCCCGGTGAAAAACTGTTTTTT
NA,TRBV14,TRBJ2-3,NA,CASSQRVSSSTDTQYF,TGTGCCAGCAGCCAACGGGTCAGTTCTAGCACAGATACGCAGTATTTT
NA,TRBV5-6,TRBJ1-3,NA,CASSLVGSGNTIYF,TGTGCCAGCAGCTTGGTGGGGAGTGGAAACACCATATATTTT
NA,TRBV7-2,TRBJ2-2,NA,CASSFIFGGTGELFF,TGTGCCAGCAGCTTTATATTCGGGGGCACCGGGGAGCTGTTTTTT
TRBD2,TRBV7-3,TRBJ2-1,NA,CASSLIPAGGSYNEQFF,TGTGCCAGCAGCTTAATCCCAGCGGGAGGCTCCTACAATGAGCAGTTCTTC
NA,TRBV4-2,TRBJ1-1,once,CASSQGTDEAFF,TGTGCCAGCAGCCAAGGGACAGATGAAGCTTTCTTT
TRBD1,TRBV6-6,TRBJ1-5,many,CASSYSGTGAQPQHF,TGTGCCAGCAGTTACTCCGGGACAGGGGCCCAGCCCCAGCATTTT
NA,TRBV25-1,TRBJ2-2,NA,CASSEFGRANTGELFF,TGTGCCAGCAGTGAATTTGGCAGGGCGAACACCGGGGAGCTGTTTTTT
TRBD2,TRBV28,TRBJ2-7,NA,CASGVSGGLTYEQYF,TGTGCCAGCGGGGTTAGCGGGGGGCTTACCTACGAGCAGTACTTC
TRBD1,TRBV6-2/TRBV6-3,TRBJ1-2,NA,CASSYHQGGPYGYTF,TGTGCCAGCAGTTACCACCAGGGGGGCCCCTATGGCTACACCTTC
NA,TRBV6-1,TRBJ1-4,NA,CASSEAAGRPYLFF,TGTGCCAGCAGTGAAGCGGCAGGGAGGCCCTATCTGTTTTTT
TRBD2,TRBV24-1,TRBJ2-1,NA,CATSDELAGINEQFF,TGTGCCACCAGTGATGAACTAGCGGGAATCAATGAGCAGTTCTTC
TRBD2,TRBV29-1,TRBJ2-1,few,CSVERLAGGSYNEQFF,TGCAGCGTTGAACGACTAGCGGGAGGATCCTACAATGAGCAGTTCTTC
NA,TRBV7-2,TRBJ2-7,NA,CASSSRGRPYEQYF,TGTGCCAGCAGCTCAAGGGGCAGACCCTACGAGCAGTACTTC
NA,TRBV7-9,TRBJ1-2,NA,CALAGGSGPGSYGYTF,TGTGCCCTAGCGGGGGGTTCAGGCCCGGGATCGTATGGCTACACCTTC
TRBD1,TRBV30,TRBJ1-3,NA,CAQQGAKGNTIYF,TGTGCACAACAGGGGGCTAAAGGAAACACCATATATTTT
TRBD1,TRBV7-3,TRBJ2-3,NA,CASSITGGAADTQYF,TGTGCCAGCAGCATTACAGGGGGCGCAGCCGATACGCAGTATTTT
NA,TRBV6-2/TRBV6-3,TRBJ2-2,NA,CASSYGGWSGELFF,TGTGCCAGCAGTTATGGAGGGTGGTCCGGGGAGCTGTTTTTT
TRBD1,TRBV27,TRBJ2-2,NA,CASSLTSWDSFTGELFF,TGTGCCAGCAGTTTAACAAGTTGGGACAGTTTCACCGGGGAGCTGTTTTTT
TRBD1,TRBV10-1,TRBJ2-7,NA,CASSESGTGEDEQYF,TGCGCCAGCAGTGAGTCCGGGACAGGGGAGGACGAGCAGTACTTC
NA,TRBV19,TRBJ1-6,once,CASSVMARTRNSPLHF,TGTGCCAGTAGTGTCATGGCGAGGACTCGGAATTCACCCCTCCACTTT
NA,TRBV5-1,TRBJ2-3,NA,CASSLGDATDTQYF,TGCGCCAGCAGCTTAGGGGACGCCACAGATACGCAGTATTTT
TRBD2,TRBV19,TRBJ2-3,NA,CASSPLQPSGSTDTQYF,TGTGCCAGTAGTCCCCTCCAGCCTAGCGGTAGCACAGATACGCAGTATTTT
TRBD1,TRBV28,TRBJ1-3,NA,CASRGQGTGSGNTIYF,TGTGCCAGCAGAGGACAGGGGACCGGCTCTGGAAACACCATATATTTT
TRBD1,TRBV30,TRBJ2-7,NA,CAWRVPGQGYEQYF,TGTGCCTGGAGGGTACCGGGACAGGGCTACGAGCAGTACTTC
NA,TRBV29-1,TRBJ1-1,NA,CSIREFMNTEAFF,TGCAGCATCCGAGAATTCATGAACACTGAAGCTTTCTTT
TRBD1,TRBV19,TRBJ1-4,NA,CASSIRQGAEKLFF,TGTGCCAGTAGTATACGGCAGGGGGCAGAAAAACTGTTTTTT
NA,TRBV2,TRBJ2-3,NA,CASSRGLSTDTQYF,TGTGCCAGCAGTCGGGGACTTTCCACAGATACGCAGTATTTT
TRBD2,TRBV6-5,TRBJ2-1,NA,CASSYSPSGNNEQFF,TGTGCCAGCAGTTACTCGCCTAGCGGGAACAATGAGCAGTTCTTC
TRBD2,TRBV7-3,TRBJ2-2,few,CASSHGAGGPRELFF,TGTGCCAGCAGCCACGGGGCGGGGGGGCCCCGGGAGCTGTTTTTT
TRBD2,TRBV18,TRBJ2-3,NA,CATRGWAGESDTQYF,TGTGCCACAAGAGGATGGGCGGGAGAATCAGATACGCAGTATTTT
NA,TRBV12-3/TRBV12-4,TRBJ2-2,NA,CASSTSGTMFF,TGTGCCAGCAGTACCTCCGGGACGATGTTTTTT
NA,TRBV4-1,TRBJ2-7,NA,CASSQESGSSYEQYF,TGCGCCAGCAGCCAAGAATCGGGGTCCTCCTACGAGCAGTACTTC
TRBD1,TRBV7-6,TRBJ2-7,NA,CASSLGQADSGEQYF,TGTGCCAGCAGCTTGGGACAGGCCGATAGTGGTGAGCAGTACTTC
NA,TRBV6-5,TRBJ2-1,NA,CASSYSRSYNEQFF,TGTGCCAGCAGTTACTCGCGGTCCTACAATGAGCAGTTCTTC
TRBD1,TRBV7-9,TRBJ2-5,NA,CASSLRDSLQETQYF,TGTGCCAGCAGCCTAAGGGACAGCCTCCAAGAGACCCAGTACTTC
NA,TRBV4-3,TRBJ1-3,NA,CASSQGAEFSGNTIYF,TGCGCCAGCAGCCAAGGGGCGGAGTTCTCTGGAAACACCATATATTTT
NA,TRBV27,TRBJ1-5,NA,CASSPYPGETNQPQHF,TGTGCCAGCAGTCCGTACCCGGGGGAAACCAATCAGCCCCAGCATTTT
NA,TRBV2,TRBJ1-3,once,CASRADNAGNTIYF,TGTGCCAGCAGAGCGGACAACGCTGGAAACACCATATATTTT
NA,TRBV19,TRBJ1-6,NA,CASSPGTNNSPLHF,TGTGCCAGTAGTCCTGGCACAAATAATTCACCCCTCCACTTT
TRBD1,TRBV2,TRBJ2-3,NA,CASRGQPTDTQYF,TGTGCCAGCAGGGGACAGCCCACAGATACGCAGTATTTT
TRBD1,TRBV5-1,TRBJ2-1,NA,CASSFRDSSYNEQFF,TGCGCCAGCAGCTTTCGGGACAGCTCCTACAATGAGCAGTTCTTC
TRBD2,TRBV11-3,TRBJ2-1,NA,CASSLLAGGGDEQFF,TGTGCCAGCAGCTTGTTAGCGGGAGGGGGTGATGAGCAGTTCTTC
NA,TRBV6-5,TRBJ1-1,once,CASRRSGGPNTEAFF,TGTGCCAGCAGGAGGAGCGGGGGGCCGAACACTGAAGCTTTCTTT
NA,TRBV6-5,TRBJ2-4,NA,CASSYNRAKNIQYF,TGTGCCAGCAGTTATAACAGGGCCAAAAACATTCAGTACTTC
NA,TRBV29-1,TRBJ1-1,NA,CSVVRRLNTEAFF,TGCAGCGTTGTCCGCAGGCTGAACACTGAAGCTTTCTTT